This TCR beta chain came from a study of cytomegalovirus exposure and HLA in healthy donors. Trimming cost V 4 bases and J 1 base, with 7 bases left between them. CDR1 SQVTM and CDR2 ANQGSEA come from the germline V gene. This CDR3 region has 13 residues. PCR involved 60 Vbeta and 13 Jbeta primers. TCRdb keeps only in-frame clones here, not all; method: immunoSEQ multiplex PCR. Here the sample spans about 140,000 clones, about 80% being singletons. Input material: PBMCs. The V gene is TRBV29-1, the J gene TRBJ2-2; D is ambiguous. The sequence came from a female donor in good health and CMV-seronegative. CDR3 in amino acids: CSVALRNTGELFF. Written as DNA, the CDR3 is TGCAGCGTTGCTCTCCGGAACACCGGGGAGCTGTTTTTT.